The rows below give T cell receptor beta chains drawn from one sample of a study of neurological immune-mediated disorders. Using its own MiXCR run on the 5' RACE reads, TCRdb lists one record per CDR3 protein. The data show 80,000 to 100,000 distinct CDR3 sequences, 3% to 4.5% seen once. The specimen was PBMCs. These receptors all come from a woman aged 45-65 years with multiple sclerosis. Each CDR3 is given with its conserved first and last residue. The D gene is left open where the match is weak. The listing skips clone size in some rows; elsewhere it reads once, few, many or a size class.

abundance: many; v_gene: TRBV7-2; j_gene: TRBJ2-7; len: 14; d_gene: NA; CDR3aa: CASSLGAGDYEQYF; CDR3nt: TGTGCCAGCAGCTTAGGGGCAGGGGACTACGAGCAGTACTTC
abundance: many; v_gene: TRBV3-1; j_gene: TRBJ1-5; len: 13; d_gene: NA; CDR3aa: CASSLVEDQPQHF; CDR3nt: TGTGCCAGCAGCCTAGTGGAGGATCAGCCCCAGCATTTT
abundance: many; v_gene: TRBV20-1; j_gene: TRBJ2-7; len: 14; d_gene: TRBD1; CDR3aa: CSATKGGSIFEQYF; CDR3nt: TGCAGTGCCACCAAAGGGGGCTCTATCTTCGAGCAGTACTTC
abundance: many; v_gene: TRBV20-1; j_gene: TRBJ2-5; len: 13; d_gene: NA; CDR3aa: CSASGGHRETQYF; CDR3nt: TGCAGTGCTAGCGGGGGACACCGAGAGACCCAGTACTTC
abundance: NA; v_gene: TRBV27; j_gene: TRBJ2-5; len: 16; d_gene: TRBD1; CDR3aa: CASSRRGGYRQENQYF; CDR3nt: TGTGCCAGCAGTCGTCGAGGGGGCTATCGGCAGGAGAACCAGTACTTC
abundance: many; v_gene: TRBV5-1; j_gene: TRBJ2-7; len: 13; d_gene: NA; CDR3aa: CASSLDGHYEQYF; CDR3nt: TGCGCCAGCAGCTTGGACGGCCACTACGAGCAGTACTTC
abundance: many; v_gene: TRBV29-1; j_gene: TRBJ2-3; len: 15; d_gene: TRBD2; CDR3aa: CSPLGLAGDTDTQYF; CDR3nt: TGCAGCCCCCTGGGGCTAGCGGGGGACACAGATACGCAGTATTTT
abundance: many; v_gene: TRBV20-1; j_gene: TRBJ1-5; len: 12; d_gene: NA; CDR3aa: CSARTGEQPQHF; CDR3nt: TGCAGTGCTAGGACCGGGGAGCAGCCCCAGCATTTT
abundance: many; v_gene: TRBV20-1; j_gene: TRBJ1-1; len: 12; d_gene: NA; CDR3aa: CSGVDSRSTAFF; CDR3nt: TGCAGTGGGGTGGACAGCCGCAGTACAGCTTTCTTT
abundance: many; v_gene: TRBV24-1; j_gene: TRBJ2-7; len: 14; d_gene: TRBD2; CDR3aa: CATSDTGTKNEQYF; CDR3nt: TGTGCCACCAGTGATACCGGGACTAAGAACGAGCAGTACTTC
abundance: many; v_gene: TRBV24-1; j_gene: TRBJ1-2; len: 13; d_gene: NA; CDR3aa: CATSEAGNYGYTF; CDR3nt: TGTGCCACCAGTGAAGCAGGCAACTATGGCTACACCTTC
abundance: many; v_gene: TRBV12-3/TRBV12-4; j_gene: TRBJ1-1; len: 13; d_gene: NA; CDR3aa: CASSFSDRPEAFF; CDR3nt: TGTGCCAGCAGTTTTTCCGACAGGCCAGAAGCTTTCTTT
abundance: many; v_gene: TRBV5-1; j_gene: TRBJ2-1; len: 14; d_gene: TRBD2; CDR3aa: CASDSGGGRNEQFF; CDR3nt: TGCGCCAGCGACTCCGGCGGGGGACGCAATGAGCAGTTCTTC
abundance: many; v_gene: TRBV20-1; j_gene: TRBJ2-4; len: 17; d_gene: TRBD1; CDR3aa: CSARTLREDRVQNIQYF; CDR3nt: TGCAGTGCTAGAACCTTGAGGGAGGACAGGGTGCAAAACATTCAGTACTTC
abundance: NA; v_gene: TRBV5-5; j_gene: TRBJ1-4; len: 15; d_gene: NA; CDR3aa: CASSLLRRSREKLFF; CDR3nt: TGTGCCAGTAGCTTGCTACGGAGGTCACGGGAAAAACTGTTTTTT
abundance: many; v_gene: TRBV20-1; j_gene: TRBJ2-3; len: 16; d_gene: TRBD1; CDR3aa: CSARDRTGTNTDTQYF; CDR3nt: TGCAGTGCTAGAGATCGGACAGGGACGAACACAGATACGCAGTATTTT
abundance: many; v_gene: TRBV10-3; j_gene: TRBJ1-1; len: 13; d_gene: NA; CDR3aa: CATRMGTGTEAFF; CDR3nt: TGTGCCACCAGGATGGGGACGGGAACTGAAGCTTTCTTT